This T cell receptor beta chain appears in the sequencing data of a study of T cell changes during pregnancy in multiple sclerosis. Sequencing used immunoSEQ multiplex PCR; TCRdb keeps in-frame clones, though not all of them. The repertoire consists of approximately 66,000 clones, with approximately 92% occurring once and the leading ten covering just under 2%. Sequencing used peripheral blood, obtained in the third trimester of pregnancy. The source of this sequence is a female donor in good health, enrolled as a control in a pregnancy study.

The CDR3 sequence: CASSPGLAVDTGELFF. The CDR3 region has the DNA TGTGCCAGCAGCCCGGGACTAGCGGTAGACACCGGGGAGCTGTTTTTT. The chain combines TRBV7-9 with TRBJ2-2; 11 bases fit TRBD2. In germline, CDR1 is SEHNR, CDR2 FQNEAQ (reference sequence). J lost 3 bases, V lost 5 bases, and 5 bases had no gene match. The CDR3 runs to 16 residues.